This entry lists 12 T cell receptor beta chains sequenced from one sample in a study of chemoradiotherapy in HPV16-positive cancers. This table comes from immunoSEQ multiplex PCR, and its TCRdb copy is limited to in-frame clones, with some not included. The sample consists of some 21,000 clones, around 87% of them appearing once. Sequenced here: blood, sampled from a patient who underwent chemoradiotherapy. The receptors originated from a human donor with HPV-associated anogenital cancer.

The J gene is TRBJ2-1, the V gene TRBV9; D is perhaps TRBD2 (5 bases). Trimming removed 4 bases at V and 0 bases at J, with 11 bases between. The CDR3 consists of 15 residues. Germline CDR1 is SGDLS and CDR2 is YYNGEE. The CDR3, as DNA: TGTGCCAGCAGCCCCGTAGGGAGCTCCTACAATGAGCAGTTCTTC. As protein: CASSPVGSSYNEQFF.

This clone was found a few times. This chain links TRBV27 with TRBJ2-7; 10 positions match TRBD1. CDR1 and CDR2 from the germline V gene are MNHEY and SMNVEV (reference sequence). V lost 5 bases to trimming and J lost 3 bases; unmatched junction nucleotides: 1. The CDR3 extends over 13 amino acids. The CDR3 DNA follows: TGTGCCAGCAGTGGGACAGGGGACTACGAGCAGTACTTC. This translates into CASSGTGDYEQYF.

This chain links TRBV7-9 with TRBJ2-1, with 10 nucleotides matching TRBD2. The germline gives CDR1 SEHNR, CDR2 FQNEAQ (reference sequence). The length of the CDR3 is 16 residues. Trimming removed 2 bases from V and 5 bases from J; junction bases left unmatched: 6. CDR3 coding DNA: TGTGCCAGCAGCTTAAGGGAGCTAGCGGGAGACAATGAGCAGTTCTTC. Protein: CASSLRELAGDNEQFF.

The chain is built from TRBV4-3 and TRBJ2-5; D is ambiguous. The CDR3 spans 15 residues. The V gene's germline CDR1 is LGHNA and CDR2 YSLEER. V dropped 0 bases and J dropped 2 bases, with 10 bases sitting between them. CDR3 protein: CASSQDWSPQETQYF. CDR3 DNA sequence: TGCGCCAGCAGCCAAGATTGGTCGCCACAAGAGACCCAGTACTTC.

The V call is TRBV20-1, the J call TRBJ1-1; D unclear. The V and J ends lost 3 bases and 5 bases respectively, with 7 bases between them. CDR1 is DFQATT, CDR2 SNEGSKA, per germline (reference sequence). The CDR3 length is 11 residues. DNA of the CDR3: TGCAGTGCTAGCTTTAGGACTGAAGCTTTCTTT. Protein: CSASFRTEAFF.

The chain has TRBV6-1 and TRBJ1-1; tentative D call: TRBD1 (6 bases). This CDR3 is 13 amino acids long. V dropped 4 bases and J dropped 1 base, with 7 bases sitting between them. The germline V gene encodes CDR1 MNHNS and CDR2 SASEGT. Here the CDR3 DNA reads TGTGCCAGCAGTGCGGACAGGAACACTGAAGCTTTCTTT. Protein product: CASSADRNTEAFF.

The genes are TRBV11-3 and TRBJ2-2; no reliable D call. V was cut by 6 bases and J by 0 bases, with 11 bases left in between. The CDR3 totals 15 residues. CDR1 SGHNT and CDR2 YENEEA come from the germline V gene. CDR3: CASRLTNSNTGELFF. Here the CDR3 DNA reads TGTGCCAGCAGACTGACCAACTCGAACACCGGGGAGCTGTTTTTT. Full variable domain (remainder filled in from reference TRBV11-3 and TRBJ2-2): EAGVVQSPRYKIIEKKQPVAFWCNPISGHNTLYWYLQNLGQGPELLIRYENEEAVDDSQLPKDRFSAERLKGVDSTLKIQPAELGDSAVYLCASRLTNSNTGELFFGEGSRLTVL.

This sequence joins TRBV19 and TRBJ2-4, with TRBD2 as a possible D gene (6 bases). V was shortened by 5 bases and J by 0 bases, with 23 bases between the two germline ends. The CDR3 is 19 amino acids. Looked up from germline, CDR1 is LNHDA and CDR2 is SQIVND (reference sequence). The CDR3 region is CASSSNPSELAVAKNIQYF. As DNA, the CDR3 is TGTGCCAGTAGTTCTAACCCCTCCGAGTTAGCGGTAGCCAAAAACATTCAGTACTTC.

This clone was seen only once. CDR3 sequence (DNA): TGTGCCAGCAGCCTAACGTCTGATACGCAGTATTTT. Protein product: CASSLTSDTQYF. This sequence joins TRBV7-2 and TRBJ2-3; D gene ambiguous. CDR3 length: 12 amino acids. V gave up 5 bases and J gave up 6 bases, with 9 bases separating them. CDR1 and CDR2 (germline): SGHTA, FQGNSA.

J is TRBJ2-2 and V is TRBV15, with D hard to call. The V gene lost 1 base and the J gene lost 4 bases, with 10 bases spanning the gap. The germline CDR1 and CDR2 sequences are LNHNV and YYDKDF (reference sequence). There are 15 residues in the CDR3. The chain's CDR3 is CATSRGEVRTGELFF. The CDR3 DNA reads TGTGCCACCAGCAGAGGGGAAGTACGCACCGGGGAGCTGTTTTTT.

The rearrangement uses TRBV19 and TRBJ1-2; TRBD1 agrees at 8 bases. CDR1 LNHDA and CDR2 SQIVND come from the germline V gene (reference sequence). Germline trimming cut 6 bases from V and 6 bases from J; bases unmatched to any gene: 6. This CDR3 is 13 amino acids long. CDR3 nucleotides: TGTGCCAGTAGGAACAGGGGGGGAGATGGCTACACCTTC. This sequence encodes CASRNRGGDGYTF.

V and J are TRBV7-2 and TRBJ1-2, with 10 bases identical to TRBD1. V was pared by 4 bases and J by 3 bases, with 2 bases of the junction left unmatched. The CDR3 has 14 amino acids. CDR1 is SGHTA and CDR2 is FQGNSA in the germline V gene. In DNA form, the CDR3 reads TGTGCCAGCAGCTCCGGGACAGGGGACTATGGCTACACCTTC. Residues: CASSSGTGDYGYTF. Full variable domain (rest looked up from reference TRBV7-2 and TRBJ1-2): GAGVSQSPSNKVTEKGKDVELRCDPISGHTALYWYRQSLGQGLEFLIYFQGNSAPDKSGLPSDRFSAERTGGSVSTLTIQRTQQEDSAVYLCASSSGTGDYGYTFGSGTRLTVV.